This T cell receptor beta chain comes out of a study of long-term antiretroviral therapy in people with HIV. Study-wide results and limits: Within the repertoire, clones expanded before ART were dominant at all time points. Data on ART adherence, viral resistance or therapy changes were unavailable. HIV repertoires showed narrower CDR3 length ranges than controls.

Germline V lookup: CDR1 SGHAT, CDR2 FQNNGV. This CDR3 spans 16 amino acids. The V and J ends lost 2 bases and 4 bases, in that order; junction bases with no gene match: 7. Each participant with HIV received care in the United States. An immunoSEQ assay, version v3.0, was performed at survey level. Assay used: immunoSEQ multiplex PCR; TCRdb lists only in-frame clones, some missing. The profile shows approximately 29,000 clones, around 89% of them singletons. A word on this clone: Its specificity is not known.

The material was unsorted PBMCs, obtained 0.5 years after starting antiretroviral therapy. The TCR sequence derives from a woman under 30 with HIV. V is TRBV11-2 and J is TRBJ2-1, with 8 bases matching TRBD2. The CDR3 region is CASSLSGLAGYNEQFF. Here the CDR3 DNA reads TGTGCCAGCAGCTTATCCGGTCTAGCGGGTTACAATGAGCAGTTCTTC. The whole variable domain, filled in from reference TRBV11-2 and TRBJ2-1, reads EAGVAQSPRYKIIEKRQSVAFWCNPISGHATLYWYQQILGQGPKLLIQFQNNGVVDDSQLPKDRFSAERLKGVDSTLKIQPAKLEDSAVYLCASSLSGLAGYNEQFFGPGTRLTVL.